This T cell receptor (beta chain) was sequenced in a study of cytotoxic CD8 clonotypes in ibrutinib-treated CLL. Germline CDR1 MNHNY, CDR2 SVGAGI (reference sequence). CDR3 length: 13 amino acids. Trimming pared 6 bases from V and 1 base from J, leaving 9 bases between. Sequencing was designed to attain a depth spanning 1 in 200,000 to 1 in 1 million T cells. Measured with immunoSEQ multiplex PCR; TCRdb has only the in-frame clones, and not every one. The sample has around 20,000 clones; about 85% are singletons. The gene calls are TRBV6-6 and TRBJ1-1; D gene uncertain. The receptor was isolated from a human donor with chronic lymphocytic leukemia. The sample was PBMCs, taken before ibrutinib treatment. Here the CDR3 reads CASSVKGNTEAFF. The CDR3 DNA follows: TGTGCCAGCAGCGTTAAAGGGAACACTGAAGCTTTCTTT.